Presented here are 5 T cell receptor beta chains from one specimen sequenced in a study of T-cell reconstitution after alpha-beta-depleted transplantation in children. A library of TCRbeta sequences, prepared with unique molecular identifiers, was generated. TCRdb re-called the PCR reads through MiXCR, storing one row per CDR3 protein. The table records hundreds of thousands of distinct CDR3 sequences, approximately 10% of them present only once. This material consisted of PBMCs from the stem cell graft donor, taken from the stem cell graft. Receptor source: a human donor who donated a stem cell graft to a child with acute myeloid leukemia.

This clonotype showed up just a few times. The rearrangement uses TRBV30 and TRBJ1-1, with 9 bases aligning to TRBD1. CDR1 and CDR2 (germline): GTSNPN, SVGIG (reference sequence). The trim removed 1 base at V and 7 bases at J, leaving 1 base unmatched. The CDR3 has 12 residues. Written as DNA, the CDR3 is TGTGCCTGGAGTGGGGACAGGGTTGAAGCTTTCTTT. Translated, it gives CAWSGDRVEAFF.

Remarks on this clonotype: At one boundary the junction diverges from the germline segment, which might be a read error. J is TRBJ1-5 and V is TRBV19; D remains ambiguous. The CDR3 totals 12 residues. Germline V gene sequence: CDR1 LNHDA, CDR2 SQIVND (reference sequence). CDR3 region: CASSRPNRPQHF. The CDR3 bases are TGTGCCAGTAGCAGGCCTAATCGGCCCCAGCATTTT.

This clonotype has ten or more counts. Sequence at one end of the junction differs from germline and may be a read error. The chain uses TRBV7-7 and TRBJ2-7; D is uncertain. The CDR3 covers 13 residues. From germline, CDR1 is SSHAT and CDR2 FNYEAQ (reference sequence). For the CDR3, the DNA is TGTGCTAGCAGCTTACGAGAAACCTACGAGCAGTACTTC. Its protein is CASSLRETYEQYF.

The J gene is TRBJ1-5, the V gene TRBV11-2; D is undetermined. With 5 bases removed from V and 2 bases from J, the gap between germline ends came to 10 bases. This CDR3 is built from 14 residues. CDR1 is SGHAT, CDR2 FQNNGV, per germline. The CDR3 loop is CASSQSNGNQPQHF. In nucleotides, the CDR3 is TGTGCCAGCAGCCAAAGCAATGGCAATCAGCCCCAGCATTTT.

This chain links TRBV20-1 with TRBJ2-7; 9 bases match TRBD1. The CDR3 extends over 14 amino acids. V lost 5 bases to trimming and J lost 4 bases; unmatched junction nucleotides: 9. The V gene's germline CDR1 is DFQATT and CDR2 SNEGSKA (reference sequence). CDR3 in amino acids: CSASPGQGIYEQYF. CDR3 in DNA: TGCAGTGCTTCCCCGGGACAGGGTATTTACGAGCAGTACTTC.